This record concerns one TCR beta chain sequence. CDR3 length: 12 amino acids. Germline lookup yields CDR1 GTSNPN and CDR2 SVGIG (reference sequence). With 3 bases removed from V and 3 bases from J, the gap between germline ends came to 8 bases. This sample stems from a study of OX40 agonist ivuxolimab in advanced cancers. Method: immunoSEQ multiplex PCR; TCRdb's copy keeps in-frame clones and lacks some. The sample comprises about 73,000 clones, around 90% of which are singletons, and roughly 0.55% rests with the top ten. The chain links TRBV30 to TRBJ2-5; TRBD2 might be the D (5 bases). The sample in question was CD4+ or CD8+ T cells sorted from blood, obtained in a trial of the OX40 agonist ivuxolimab. The receptor comes from an adult with an advanced solid tumor such as melanoma, head and neck, liver or kidney cancer. CDR3 nucleotide sequence: TGTGCCTGGAGATCCGGGGAAGAGACCCAGTACTTC. As protein: CAWRSGEETQYF.